These 16 T cell receptor beta chains share one sample of origin, sequenced in a study of control samples from healthy donors and cancer patients. Produced via immunoSEQ multiplex PCR; TCRdb's table is partial and in-frame only. The sample has about 120,000 clones, 88% seen once. The sequencing sample was made of blood. These receptors all come from a woman in her 70s in good health.

This clone has a count of ten or more. The chain recombines TRBV2 with TRBJ2-1, with 8 positions matching TRBD1. The junction had 7 bases not matched to a gene; V was cut back by 2 bases and J by 10 bases. Germline V gives CDR1 SNHLY, CDR2 FYNNEI. The length of the CDR3 is 14 residues. In nucleotides, the CDR3 is TGTGCCAGCAGTGAACAGGGGGCCGGTGGGGAGCAGTTCTTC. Translated, it gives CASSEQGAGGEQFF.

This chain links TRBV9 with TRBJ2-2; D might be TRBD2 (5 bases). The CDR3 length is 16 residues. V shed 7 bases and J shed 2 bases, with 18 bases lying between them. Per the germline V gene, CDR1 is SGDLS and CDR2 is YYNGEE. The CDR3 is CASSYPSPHNTGELFF. CDR3 nucleotides: TGTGCCAGCTCCTACCCTAGCCCCCATAACACCGGGGAGCTGTTTTTT.

V is TRBV19 and J is TRBJ2-2; D is uncertain. Between the trimmed V and J ends, which lost 9 bases and 2 bases, there was a span of 10 bases. The CDR3 has 13 amino acids. Germline V CDR1 and CDR2: LNHDA, SQIVND (reference sequence). The CDR3 is CASQRSNTGELFF. The CDR3 coding sequence is TGTGCCAGCCAGAGGAGTAACACCGGGGAGCTGTTTTTT.

This chain links TRBV27 with TRBJ1-2; weak D call: TRBD1 (5 bases). The CDR3 is 14 residues long. CDR1 is MNHEY and CDR2 is SMNVEV in the germline V gene (reference sequence). The germline V and J ends were trimmed by 3 bases and 5 bases, with 13 bases remaining between them. CDR3 protein: CASSFLGGIYGYTF. CDR3 coding DNA: TGTGCCAGCAGTTTCCTGGGGGGGATATATGGCTACACCTTC.

This rearrangement joins TRBV7-8 to TRBJ2-5, with 11 bases lining up with TRBD2. V was clipped by 4 bases and J by 4 bases; unmatched bases: 5. The CDR3 spans 15 residues. The germline gives CDR1 SGHVS, CDR2 FQNEAQ. Written as DNA, the CDR3 is TGTGCCAGCAGCTCTACTAGCGGGGGCGCAGAGACCCAGTACTTC. Its protein is CASSSTSGGAETQYF.

The sample holds one count of this clone. The rearrangement joins TRBV7-2 to TRBJ1-1; D is unclear. Trimming left V 2 bases short and J 7 bases short, with 8 bases between. The CDR3 consists of 12 residues. Germline CDR1 is SGHTA and CDR2 is FQGNSA. The CDR3 is CASSLLSYEAFF. The CDR3 nucleotides read TGTGCCAGCAGCTTATTAAGTTATGAAGCTTTCTTT.

This sequence joins TRBV4-2 and TRBJ2-2; 15 nucleotides match TRBD2. The CDR3 contains 18 residues. CDR1 is LGHNA and CDR2 is YNFKEQ in the germline V gene. The V gene end was trimmed by 1 base and the J gene end by 7 bases; junction bases not matched to a gene: 7. The CDR3 sequence: CASSQGGLAGGRGGELFF. The CDR3 bases are TGTGCCAGCAGCCAAGGGGGACTAGCGGGAGGACGGGGCGGGGAGCTGTTTTTT.

This chain uses TRBV2 with TRBJ1-5, with 8 nucleotides matching TRBD1. Looked up from germline, CDR1 is SNHLY and CDR2 is FYNNEI. This CDR3 spans 15 amino acids. V was clipped by 5 bases and J by 9 bases; unmatched bases: 12. The CDR3 protein is CASSRDRDRPRPQHF. The CDR3 coding sequence is TGTGCCAGCAGTCGCGACCGGGACAGGCCACGGCCCCAGCATTTT.

V is TRBV7-3 and J is TRBJ1-1, with D hard to call. The CDR3 runs 15 residues. Germline assignment: CDR1 SGHTA and CDR2 FQGTGA. Trimming took 1 base from V and 0 from J, leaving 9 bases between them. The CDR3 DNA reads TGTGCCAGCAGCTTAAACCCGGCCATGAACACTGAAGCTTTCTTT. This encodes CASSLNPAMNTEAFF.

The rearrangement uses TRBV14 and TRBJ2-3; no clear D gene. This CDR3 comprises 13 residues. Per germline, CDR1 SGHDN and CDR2 FVKESK. V was cut by 3 bases and J by 4 bases, with 8 bases left in between. The CDR3 bases are TGTGCCAGCAGCCAGGATCTCGCAGATACGCAGTATTTT. Translating it yields CASSQDLADTQYF.

The V gene is TRBV2, the J gene TRBJ2-1; 11 bases are a match to TRBD2. The CDR3 has 15 residues. Trimming cost V 7 bases and J 3 bases; bases outside gene matches: 5. Per the germline V gene, CDR1 is SNHLY and CDR2 is FYNNEI. CDR3 nucleotides: TGTGCCAGCACGGTTAGCGGGGGGGGCTACAATGAGCAGTTCTTC. Its translation: CASTVSGGGYNEQFF.

V and J are TRBV6-5 and TRBJ2-7, with 9 bases that match TRBD1. Germline trimming cut 6 bases from V and 4 bases from J; bases unmatched to any gene: 10. CDR1 is MNHEY and CDR2 is SVGAGI in the germline V gene. This CDR3 spans 15 amino acids. DNA of the CDR3: TGTGCCAGCAGCCGTAACAGGGGGCGGGAGTACGAGCAGTACTTC. This translates into CASSRNRGREYEQYF.

J is TRBJ2-3 and V is TRBV2; D remains ambiguous. The V end lost 2 bases, the J end lost 2 bases, and 8 bases lay between the germline ends. The CDR3 is 14 residues long. CDR1 is SNHLY, CDR2 FYNNEI, per germline. DNA of the CDR3: TGTGCCAGCAGTGAAAGACTCACCACAGATACGCAGTATTTT. The encoded protein is CASSERLTTDTQYF.

J is TRBJ2-3 and V is TRBV11-2, with TRBD2 as a possible D gene (7 bases). CDR3 size: 17 residues. CDR1 is SGHAT and CDR2 is FQNNGV in the germline V gene. V dropped 3 bases and J dropped 5 bases, with 21 bases sitting between them. CDR3 in amino acids: CASSLGGGTPGGDTQYF. CDR3 DNA sequence: TGTGCCAGCAGCTTGGGGGGGGGCACCCCGGGTGGAGATACGCAGTATTTT.

V and J are TRBV6-5 and TRBJ1-5; 9 bases map to TRBD1. The CDR3 consists of 14 residues. Germline loops: CDR1 MNHEY, CDR2 SVGAGI. V shed 6 bases, J shed 8 bases, and the junction held 8 bases outside the gene matches. The CDR3 nucleotides are TGTGCCAGCAGCATCCGGACAGGGGTAGAGCCCCAGCATTTT. Residues: CASSIRTGVEPQHF.

The rearrangement links TRBV9 to TRBJ1-2; TRBD1 agrees at 8 bases. The CDR3 length is 17 residues. After removal of 4 bases from V and 4 bases from J, the junction contained 15 bases not matched to a gene. In germline, CDR1 is SGDLS, CDR2 YYNGEE. The CDR3 protein is CASSNRQGPLPSYGYTF. The CDR3 DNA reads as TGTGCCAGCAGCAACCGACAGGGGCCCCTCCCGTCCTATGGCTACACCTTC.